This record covers a single TCR beta chain. The record originates from a study of blood T cell repertoires in COVID-19. J lost 2 bases, V lost 0 bases, and 4 bases had no gene match. The CDR3 length is 14 residues. Germline V gene lookup returns CDR1 GTSNPN and CDR2 SVGIG (reference sequence). Authors' processing steps: The assay estimated nucleated cells by amplifying reference gene primers. The protocol was immunoSEQ multiplex PCR, while the TCRdb copy is restricted to in-frame clones and leaves out a portion. From that table come the V and J calls and clone size; the DNA was used to work out D and trimming. The sample lists around 47,000 clones, about nine tenths occurring once.

The sequenced sample was peripheral blood. The chain has TRBV30 and TRBJ2-7; 7 bases line up with TRBD2. The sequence derives from a woman aged 80 or over in a cohort sampled during active or convalescent COVID-19. For the CDR3, the DNA is TGTGCCTGGAGTGTGGGGGGGGGTACCTACGAGCAGTACTTC. This encodes CAWSVGGGTYEQYF.